The next 5 T cell receptor beta chains were all read from a single sample in a study of T-cell reconstitution after alpha-beta-depleted transplantation in children. Construction of the TCRbeta library involved unique molecular identifiers. TCRdb processed the PCR reads anew with MiXCR; each CDR3 protein has one entry. The table shows just over 950,000 distinct CDR3 sequences, with about 30% occurring only once. Sequencing was performed on PBMCs, mostly from graft donor cells, taken 360 days after TCRalphabeta/CD19-depleted stem cell transplant. The receptors were gathered from a boy under two years old who had a stem cell transplant for SCID, so the T cells may come from the graft donor.

This chain uses TRBV13 with TRBJ2-5, with 7 bases fitting TRBD1. The ends lost 3 bases at V and 5 bases at J; junction bases unmatched: 9. CDR3 length: 15 residues. Germline V CDR1 and CDR2: PRHDT, FYEKMQ (reference sequence). CDR3 amino acids: CASSFRGWVKETQYF. The DNA of the CDR3 is TGTGCCAGCAGCTTCAGGGGGTGGGTGAAGGAGACCCAGTACTTC.

The chain links TRBV15 to TRBJ2-3, with 7 bases that match TRBD1. Germline values: CDR1 LNHNV, CDR2 YYDKDF (reference sequence). This CDR3 spans 15 amino acids. J was trimmed by 2 bases and V by 5 bases; bases with no gene match: 7. In nucleotides, the CDR3 is TGTGCCACCAGCTCCAGGGACAGCGTCACAGATACGCAGTATTTT. This gives the protein CATSSRDSVTDTQYF.

This clonotype was counted only a few times. This rearrangement joins TRBV20-1 to TRBJ1-2; D is possibly TRBD1 (6 bases). Trimming took off 5 bases at V and 12 bases at J, with 16 bases between the two ends. Germline-derived CDR1 and CDR2 are DFQATT and SNEGSKA (reference sequence). This CDR3 has 11 residues. The CDR3 DNA reads as TGCAGTGCTTTCCGTCCCGGGGGGCACACCTTC. This gives the protein CSAFRPGGHTF.

The table lists this clonotype with a few counts. The V and J genes are TRBV3-1 and TRBJ1-1; perhaps TRBD1 as D (5 bases). Between the trimmed V and J ends, which lost 2 bases and 4 bases, there was a span of 8 bases. This CDR3 comprises 13 residues. The germline V gene encodes CDR1 LGHDT and CDR2 YNNKEL (reference sequence). The CDR3 nucleotides read TGTGCCAGCAGCCAATATGGGGGCACTGAAGCTTTCTTT. Its protein is CASSQYGGTEAFF. Looking up the rest from reference TRBV3-1 and TRBJ1-1 gives the full variable domain: DTAVSQTPKYLVTQMGNDKSIKCEQNLGHDTMYWYKQDSKKFLKIMFSYNNKELIINETVPNRFSPKSPDKAHLNLHINSLELGDSAVYFCASSQYGGTEAFFGQGTRLTVV.

This chain joins TRBV6-5 and TRBJ2-7, with no clear D. The CDR3 extends over 13 amino acids. The germline V and J ends were trimmed by 2 bases and 4 bases, with 9 bases remaining between them. CDR1 MNHEY and CDR2 SVGAGI come from the germline V gene. The CDR3 protein is CASSYRPGYEQYF. The CDR3 bases are TGTGCCAGCAGTTACCGACCCGGGTACGAGCAGTACTTC.